This T cell receptor beta chain was identified in a study of cytomegalovirus exposure and HLA in healthy donors. General study points: Specificity of three CMV-associated chains for CMV antigens was verified in vitro. The majority of TCR sequences were rare, yet some public TCRs appeared in many donors. The authors excluded some V segments, including TRBV6-2 and TRBV6-3, as indistinguishable.

60 Vbeta and 13 Jbeta primers were used in PCR. Sequenced by immunoSEQ multiplex PCR; TCRdb stores in-frame clones only, minus some. The data contain roughly 68,000 clones, 60% to 75% of them singletons. The table lists this clone with many counts. What it recognizes is unknown. The CDR3 runs 13 residues. V dropped 2 bases and J dropped 8; count of bases not matched to a gene: 6. CDR1 and CDR2 (germline): SGHRS, YFSETQ. This chain joins TRBV5-1 and TRBJ1-1, with 7 bases fitting TRBD1. Input material: PBMCs. The clonotype comes from a man in his forties or fifties in good health and CMV-seropositive. Here the CDR3 DNA reads TGCGCCAGCAGCTTCATTAGACAGGGAGAAGCTTTCTTT. As protein: CASSFIRQGEAFF. Looking up the rest from reference TRBV5-1 and TRBJ1-1 gives the full variable domain: KAGVTQTPRYLIKTRGQQVTLSCSPISGHRSVSWYQQTPGQGLQFLFEYFSETQRNKGNFPGRFSGRQFSNSRSEMNVSTLELGDSALYLCASSFIRQGEAFFGQGTRLTVV.